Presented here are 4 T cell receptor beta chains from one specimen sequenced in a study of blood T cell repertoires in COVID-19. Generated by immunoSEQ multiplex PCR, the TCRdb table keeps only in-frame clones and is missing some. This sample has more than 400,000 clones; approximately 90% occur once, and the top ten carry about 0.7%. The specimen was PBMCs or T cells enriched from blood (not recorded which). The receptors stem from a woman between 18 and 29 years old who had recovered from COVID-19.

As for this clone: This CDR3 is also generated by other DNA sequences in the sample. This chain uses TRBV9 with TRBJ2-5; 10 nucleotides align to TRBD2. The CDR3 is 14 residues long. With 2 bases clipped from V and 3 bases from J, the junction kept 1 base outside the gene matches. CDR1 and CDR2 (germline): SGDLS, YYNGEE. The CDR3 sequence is CASSVGLAEETQYF. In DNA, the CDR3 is TGTGCCAGCAGCGTTGGACTAGCGGAAGAGACCCAGTACTTC.

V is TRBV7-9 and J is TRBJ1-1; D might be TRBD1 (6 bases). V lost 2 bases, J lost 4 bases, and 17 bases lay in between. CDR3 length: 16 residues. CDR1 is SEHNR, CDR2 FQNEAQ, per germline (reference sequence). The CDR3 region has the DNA TGTGCCAGCAGCTTACGCGGGGGCCGGGCTGGCACTGAAGCTTTCTTT. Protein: CASSLRGGRAGTEAFF.

The CDR3 sequence is CASSSWTGVREKLFF. The CDR3 nucleotides read TGTGCCAGCAGCTCCTGGACAGGGGTTCGGGAAAAACTGTTTTTT. The chain is built from TRBV11-2 and TRBJ1-4, with TRBD1 matching over 9 bases. The CDR3 covers 15 residues. V trimming: 4 bases; J trimming: 8 bases; junction bases outside the gene matches: 8. Per the germline V gene, CDR1 is SGHAT and CDR2 is FQNNGV.

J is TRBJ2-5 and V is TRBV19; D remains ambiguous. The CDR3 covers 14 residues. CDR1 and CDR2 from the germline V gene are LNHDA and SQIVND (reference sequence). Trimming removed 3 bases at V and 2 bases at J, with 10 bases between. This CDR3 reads CASSMEWVQETQYF. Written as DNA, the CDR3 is TGTGCCAGTAGTATGGAGTGGGTTCAAGAGACCCAGTACTTC.